Listed below are T cell receptor beta chains from one sample, sequenced in a study of sequential checkpoint blockade in melanoma. This table comes from immunoSEQ multiplex PCR, and its TCRdb copy is limited to in-frame clones, with some not included. The repertoire holds a few thousand clones, with approximately 22% as singletons. The starting material was tumor tissue (inferred from file names), obtained from a patient given nivolumab and ipilimumab in sequence. The receptor source for this set is a human patient with melanoma. Some clones in this sample may be carry-over from other donors' samples. Each CDR3 is given without its conserved first and last residue. Rows give clone size only sometimes, using once, few, many, or a class for an expanded clone.

once TRBV5-1 ASSLTGAQETQY
medium-sized TRBV11-3 ASSLTGGTGRVHEQF
. TRBV6-8 ASRSGTGSEKLF
. TRBV7-6 ASSLGGGPSGNQPQH
once TRBV19 ASSTGTGKNNYGYT
. TRBV6-8 ASSYSGLAGGINEQF
. TRBV6-8 ASSTGDSYSNQPQH
few TRBV6-8 AIGTPYQPQH
. TRBV5-1 ASSWLTGEGGTEAF
few TRBV23-1 ASSHPRTSEAF
. TRBV15 ATSRDSALGAQPQH
. TRBV4-1 ASSQVIGRETQY
few TRBV6-8 ASSYSGTSQTDTQY
few TRBV30 AWSVYVNTEAF
few TRBV6-8 ASRTSGDYNEQF
. TRBV9 ASSVAPGATTDTQY
few TRBV11-3 ASSVTSGGPGDTQY
. TRBV6-8 ASIRQGGDNSPLH
many TRBV11-3 ASSTSHVGGELF
once TRBV15 ATSRDRIGGGYEQY
. TRBV14 ASSQAGGGSNEQF
. TRBV18 ASSPEGTYGYT
few TRBV6-8 ASSPDRLNTEAF
. TRBV19 ASSRMAGNTETQY
. TRBV7-6 ASSPSISSTDTQY
. TRBV11-3 ASSFSGRPYEQY
many TRBV9 ASSDRGLTDTQY
. TRBV2 ASSELGQGAYGYT
few TRBV6-8 ASSYEGVDYEQY
. TRBV19 ASSMGSYEQY
. TRBV15 ATSRVHPAETRSSGYT
few TRBV6-8 ASSPIFYGYT
few TRBV11-3 ASRASGGINEQF
. TRBV6-8 ASSPDRVNEQY
medium-sized TRBV11-3 ASSLGGYGNTGELF
. TRBV28 ASRGGGSGNQPQH
. TRBV14 ASSPLPGSSYNSPLH
. TRBV6-8 ASTGPYYNEQF
. TRBV11-3 ASSQGQGGEKLF
few TRBV11-3 ASSLTLGTDTQY
. TRBV18 ASSRDPGQGSYGYT
. TRBV19 ASTSKDTQY
. TRBV30 AWSQDSPLH
. TRBV10-3 AISESGNQETQY
many TRBV11-3 ASSPTLADLPNEQF
. TRBV15 ATSSTGYRTDTQY
many TRBV11-3 ASIRAPMNTEAF
. TRBV12-2 ASRLSNRAYEQY
few TRBV14 ASSLTQSQPQH
. TRBV11-3 ASSLDRLGDTQY
once TRBV5-1 ASSLSGQGSTGAGELF
. TRBV29-1 SVADGLLGNQPQH
. TRBV29-1 SVGEGEGYGYT
. TRBV6-8 ATRRGQPPDTQY
. TRBV25-1 ASSEYQQGGYT
. TRBV9 ASSVGGAGTQETQY
. TRBV6-8 ASSDSGGTDTQY
few TRBV9 ASSVVGQTQETQY